The clone carrying this TCR beta chain was found once. What it recognizes is unknown. These data are taken from a study of OX40 agonist ivuxolimab in advanced cancers. The CDR3 has 15 amino acids. Trimming left V 0 bases short and J 0 bases short, with 9 bases between. Germline V CDR1 and CDR2: MNHEY, SVGAGI. TCRdb's table, derived via immunoSEQ multiplex PCR, lists solely in-frame clones and lacks some. Among tens of thousands of clones listed, more than 70% were seen once. Study-level findings and limits: Mean expanded clone counts were higher in CD8+ than CD4+ T cells.

The sequencing used CD4+ or CD8+ T cells sorted from blood, collected in a trial of the OX40 agonist ivuxolimab. The clonotype comes from an adult with an advanced solid tumor such as melanoma, head and neck, liver or kidney cancer. V gene TRBV6-5 combines with J gene TRBJ2-7; D unclear. The chain's CDR3 is CASSYSGYSSYEQYF. CDR3 sequence (DNA): TGTGCCAGCAGTTACTCTGGGTATAGCTCCTACGAGCAGTACTTC.